The clone carrying this T cell receptor (beta chain) showed up many times. Constant-region reverse primers amplified full-length variable regions, followed by semi-nested Nested Universal Primer A PCR. From the 5' RACE reads, TCRdb called clonotypes with MiXCR, one entry per CDR3 protein. This table holds tens of thousands of distinct CDR3 sequences, 15% to 20% found once. The source of this sequence is a female donor with breast cancer. Sequencing used naive CD4+ T cells sorted from a lymph node. Subset noted: naive CD4+ T cells, CD4+CD45RA+CD25-.

CDR3 in DNA: TGTGCCAGCAGCTCAGGGAGAGCGATCCTCACAGATACGCAGTATTTT. Translated: CASSSGRAILTDTQYF. V and J are TRBV7-9 and TRBJ2-3; TRBD1 or TRBD2 may be the D gene (5 bases each). The germline V and J ends were trimmed by 4 bases and 2 bases, with 16 bases remaining between them. Germline V gene data show CDR1 as SEHNR and CDR2 as FQNEAQ (reference sequence). The length of the CDR3 is 16 residues.